This T cell receptor beta chain was recovered during a study of OX40 agonist ivuxolimab in advanced cancers. Study information: The dose-escalation group included hepatocellular carcinoma, melanoma, renal cell carcinoma and head and neck cancer. General study results and limits: At doses 0.1 to 3.0 mg/kg, CD4+ and CD8+ clones expanded.

Sequencing was performed with immunoSEQ multiplex PCR; in TCRdb, only in-frame clones are kept and a portion is missing. Of some 74,000 clones listed, 86% are singletons. The cohort excluded patients with autoimmune disease history or systemic immunosuppression. The germline gives CDR1 SGHRS, CDR2 YFSETQ. The CDR3 extends over 14 amino acids. V lost 2 bases, J lost 5 bases, and 13 bases lay in between. In the case of this clone: What it binds is unknown.

The receptor was derived from an adult with an advanced solid tumor such as melanoma, head and neck, liver or kidney cancer. The chain employs TRBV5-1 and TRBJ2-5, with D unclear. Sequencing used CD4+ or CD8+ T cells sorted from blood, obtained in a trial of the OX40 agonist ivuxolimab. The CDR3 protein is CASSLTWGRETQYF. Here the CDR3 DNA reads TGCGCCAGCAGCTTAACCTGGGGAAGGGAGACCCAGTACTTC.